This T cell receptor beta chain was profiled in a study of cytotoxic CD8 clonotypes in ibrutinib-treated CLL. Findings of the study overall: Once treatment began, public clonotypes, which were uncommon, contracted or stayed stable.

Assay: immunoSEQ multiplex PCR; the TCRdb copy retains only in-frame clones and omits some. There are around 310,000 clones in the sample; around four fifths occur only once, and 6.5% to 8.5% lies in the top ten. A few counts support this clone. What it recognizes is unknown. Germline trimming cut 2 bases from V and 2 bases from J; bases unmatched to any gene: 2. The CDR3 runs to 14 residues. Germline loops: CDR1 SGHRS, CDR2 YFSETQ. The clonotype was recovered from a human donor with chronic lymphocytic leukemia. This material consisted of PBMCs, taken before ibrutinib treatment. The chain uses TRBV5-1 and TRBJ2-7; 9 bases align to TRBD2. The CDR3 DNA reads as TGCGCCAGCAGCTTTGGCGGGAGGGCCTACGAGCAGTACTTC. Translation: CASSFGGRAYEQYF. The variable domain in full, completed from reference TRBV5-1 and TRBJ2-7, reads KAGVTQTPRYLIKTRGQQVTLSCSPISGHRSVSWYQQTPGQGLQFLFEYFSETQRNKGNFPGRFSGRQFSNSRSEMNVSTLELGDSALYLCASSFGGRAYEQYFGPGTRLTVT.